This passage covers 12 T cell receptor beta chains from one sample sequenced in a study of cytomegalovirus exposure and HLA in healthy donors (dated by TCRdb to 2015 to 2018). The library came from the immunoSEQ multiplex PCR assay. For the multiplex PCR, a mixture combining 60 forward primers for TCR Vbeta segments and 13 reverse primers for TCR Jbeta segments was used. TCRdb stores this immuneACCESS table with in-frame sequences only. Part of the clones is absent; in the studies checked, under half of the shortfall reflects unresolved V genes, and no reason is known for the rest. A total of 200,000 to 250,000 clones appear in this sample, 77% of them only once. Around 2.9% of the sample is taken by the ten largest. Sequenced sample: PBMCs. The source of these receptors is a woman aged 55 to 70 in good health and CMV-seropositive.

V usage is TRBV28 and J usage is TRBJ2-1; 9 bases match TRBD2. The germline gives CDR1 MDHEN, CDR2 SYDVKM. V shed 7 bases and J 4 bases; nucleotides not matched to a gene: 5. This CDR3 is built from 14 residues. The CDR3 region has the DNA TGTGCCAGCAATTCAGCGGGGGGATACAATGAGCAGTTCTTC. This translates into CASNSAGGYNEQFF.

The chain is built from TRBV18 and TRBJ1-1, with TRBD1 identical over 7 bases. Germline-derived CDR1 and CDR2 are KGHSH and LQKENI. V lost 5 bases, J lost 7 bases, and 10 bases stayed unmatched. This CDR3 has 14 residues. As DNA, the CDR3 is TGTGCCAGCTCATACCTCGACAGGGTAGGTGAAGCTTTCTTT. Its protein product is CASSYLDRVGEAFF.

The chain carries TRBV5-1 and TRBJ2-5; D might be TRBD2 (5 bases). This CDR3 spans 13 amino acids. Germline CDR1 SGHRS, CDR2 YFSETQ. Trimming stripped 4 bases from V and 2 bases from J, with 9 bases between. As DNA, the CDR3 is TGCGCCAGCAGCCTTGACTATCAAGAGACCCAGTACTTC. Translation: CASSLDYQETQYF.

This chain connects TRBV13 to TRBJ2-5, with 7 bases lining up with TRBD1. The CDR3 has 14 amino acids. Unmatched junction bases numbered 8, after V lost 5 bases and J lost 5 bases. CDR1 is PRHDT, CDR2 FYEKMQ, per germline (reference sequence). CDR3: CASSPDRNSETQYF. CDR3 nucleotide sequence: TGTGCCAGCAGCCCGGACAGGAATTCTGAGACCCAGTACTTC.

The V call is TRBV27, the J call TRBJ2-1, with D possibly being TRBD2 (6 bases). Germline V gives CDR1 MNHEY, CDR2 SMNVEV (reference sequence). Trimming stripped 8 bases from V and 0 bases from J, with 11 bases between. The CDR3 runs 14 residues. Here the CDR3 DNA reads TGTGCCAGCCGCGGGATCAACTCCTACAATGAGCAGTTCTTC. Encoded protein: CASRGINSYNEQFF.

DNA for the CDR3: TGCGCCAGCGTCCCTAGGGCGGGTTCCAACTATGGCTACACCTTC. It is translated as CASVPRAGSNYGYTF. The chain has TRBV5-1 and TRBJ1-2; D not certain. The V gene lost 7 bases and the J gene lost 2 bases, with 18 bases spanning the gap. This CDR3 has 15 amino acids. The germline V gene has CDR1 SGHRS and CDR2 YFSETQ.

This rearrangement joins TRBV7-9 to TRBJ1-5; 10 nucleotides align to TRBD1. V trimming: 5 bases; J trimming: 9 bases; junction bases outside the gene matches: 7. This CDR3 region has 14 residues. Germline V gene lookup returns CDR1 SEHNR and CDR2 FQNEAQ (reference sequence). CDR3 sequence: CASSTGTGDLPQHF. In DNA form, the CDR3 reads TGTGCCAGCAGCACAGGGACAGGGGATCTGCCCCAGCATTTT.

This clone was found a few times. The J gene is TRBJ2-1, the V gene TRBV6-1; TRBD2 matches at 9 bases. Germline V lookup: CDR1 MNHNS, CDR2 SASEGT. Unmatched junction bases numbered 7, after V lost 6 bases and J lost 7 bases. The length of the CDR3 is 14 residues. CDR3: CASRGLAESNEQFF. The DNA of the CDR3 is TGTGCCAGCAGGGGACTAGCAGAGAGTAATGAGCAGTTCTTC.

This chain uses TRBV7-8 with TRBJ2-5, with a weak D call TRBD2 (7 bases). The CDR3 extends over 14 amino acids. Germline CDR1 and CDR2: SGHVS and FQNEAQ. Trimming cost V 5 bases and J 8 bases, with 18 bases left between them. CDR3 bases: TGTGCCAGCAGCCAACCCGAGGGGGGGCGTACCCAGTACTTC. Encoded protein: CASSQPEGGRTQYF.

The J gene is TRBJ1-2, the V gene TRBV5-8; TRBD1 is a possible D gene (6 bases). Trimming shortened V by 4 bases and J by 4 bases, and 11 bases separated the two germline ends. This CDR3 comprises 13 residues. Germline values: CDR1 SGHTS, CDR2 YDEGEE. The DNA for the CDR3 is TGTGCCAGCAGCCTACAGGGCACCTATGGCTACACCTTC. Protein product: CASSLQGTYGYTF.

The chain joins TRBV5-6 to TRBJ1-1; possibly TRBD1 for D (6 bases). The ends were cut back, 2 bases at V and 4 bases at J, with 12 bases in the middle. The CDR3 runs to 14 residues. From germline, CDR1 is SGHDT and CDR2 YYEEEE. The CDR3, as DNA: TGTGCCAGCAGCTTTGGGGTCAGGGGCACTGAAGCTTTCTTT. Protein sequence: CASSFGVRGTEAFF.

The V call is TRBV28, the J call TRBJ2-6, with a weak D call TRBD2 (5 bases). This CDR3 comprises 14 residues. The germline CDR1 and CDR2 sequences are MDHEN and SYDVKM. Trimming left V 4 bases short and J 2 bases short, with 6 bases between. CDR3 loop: CASSSGAGANVLTF. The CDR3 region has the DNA TGTGCCAGCAGTTCCGGGGCTGGGGCCAACGTCCTGACTTTC.